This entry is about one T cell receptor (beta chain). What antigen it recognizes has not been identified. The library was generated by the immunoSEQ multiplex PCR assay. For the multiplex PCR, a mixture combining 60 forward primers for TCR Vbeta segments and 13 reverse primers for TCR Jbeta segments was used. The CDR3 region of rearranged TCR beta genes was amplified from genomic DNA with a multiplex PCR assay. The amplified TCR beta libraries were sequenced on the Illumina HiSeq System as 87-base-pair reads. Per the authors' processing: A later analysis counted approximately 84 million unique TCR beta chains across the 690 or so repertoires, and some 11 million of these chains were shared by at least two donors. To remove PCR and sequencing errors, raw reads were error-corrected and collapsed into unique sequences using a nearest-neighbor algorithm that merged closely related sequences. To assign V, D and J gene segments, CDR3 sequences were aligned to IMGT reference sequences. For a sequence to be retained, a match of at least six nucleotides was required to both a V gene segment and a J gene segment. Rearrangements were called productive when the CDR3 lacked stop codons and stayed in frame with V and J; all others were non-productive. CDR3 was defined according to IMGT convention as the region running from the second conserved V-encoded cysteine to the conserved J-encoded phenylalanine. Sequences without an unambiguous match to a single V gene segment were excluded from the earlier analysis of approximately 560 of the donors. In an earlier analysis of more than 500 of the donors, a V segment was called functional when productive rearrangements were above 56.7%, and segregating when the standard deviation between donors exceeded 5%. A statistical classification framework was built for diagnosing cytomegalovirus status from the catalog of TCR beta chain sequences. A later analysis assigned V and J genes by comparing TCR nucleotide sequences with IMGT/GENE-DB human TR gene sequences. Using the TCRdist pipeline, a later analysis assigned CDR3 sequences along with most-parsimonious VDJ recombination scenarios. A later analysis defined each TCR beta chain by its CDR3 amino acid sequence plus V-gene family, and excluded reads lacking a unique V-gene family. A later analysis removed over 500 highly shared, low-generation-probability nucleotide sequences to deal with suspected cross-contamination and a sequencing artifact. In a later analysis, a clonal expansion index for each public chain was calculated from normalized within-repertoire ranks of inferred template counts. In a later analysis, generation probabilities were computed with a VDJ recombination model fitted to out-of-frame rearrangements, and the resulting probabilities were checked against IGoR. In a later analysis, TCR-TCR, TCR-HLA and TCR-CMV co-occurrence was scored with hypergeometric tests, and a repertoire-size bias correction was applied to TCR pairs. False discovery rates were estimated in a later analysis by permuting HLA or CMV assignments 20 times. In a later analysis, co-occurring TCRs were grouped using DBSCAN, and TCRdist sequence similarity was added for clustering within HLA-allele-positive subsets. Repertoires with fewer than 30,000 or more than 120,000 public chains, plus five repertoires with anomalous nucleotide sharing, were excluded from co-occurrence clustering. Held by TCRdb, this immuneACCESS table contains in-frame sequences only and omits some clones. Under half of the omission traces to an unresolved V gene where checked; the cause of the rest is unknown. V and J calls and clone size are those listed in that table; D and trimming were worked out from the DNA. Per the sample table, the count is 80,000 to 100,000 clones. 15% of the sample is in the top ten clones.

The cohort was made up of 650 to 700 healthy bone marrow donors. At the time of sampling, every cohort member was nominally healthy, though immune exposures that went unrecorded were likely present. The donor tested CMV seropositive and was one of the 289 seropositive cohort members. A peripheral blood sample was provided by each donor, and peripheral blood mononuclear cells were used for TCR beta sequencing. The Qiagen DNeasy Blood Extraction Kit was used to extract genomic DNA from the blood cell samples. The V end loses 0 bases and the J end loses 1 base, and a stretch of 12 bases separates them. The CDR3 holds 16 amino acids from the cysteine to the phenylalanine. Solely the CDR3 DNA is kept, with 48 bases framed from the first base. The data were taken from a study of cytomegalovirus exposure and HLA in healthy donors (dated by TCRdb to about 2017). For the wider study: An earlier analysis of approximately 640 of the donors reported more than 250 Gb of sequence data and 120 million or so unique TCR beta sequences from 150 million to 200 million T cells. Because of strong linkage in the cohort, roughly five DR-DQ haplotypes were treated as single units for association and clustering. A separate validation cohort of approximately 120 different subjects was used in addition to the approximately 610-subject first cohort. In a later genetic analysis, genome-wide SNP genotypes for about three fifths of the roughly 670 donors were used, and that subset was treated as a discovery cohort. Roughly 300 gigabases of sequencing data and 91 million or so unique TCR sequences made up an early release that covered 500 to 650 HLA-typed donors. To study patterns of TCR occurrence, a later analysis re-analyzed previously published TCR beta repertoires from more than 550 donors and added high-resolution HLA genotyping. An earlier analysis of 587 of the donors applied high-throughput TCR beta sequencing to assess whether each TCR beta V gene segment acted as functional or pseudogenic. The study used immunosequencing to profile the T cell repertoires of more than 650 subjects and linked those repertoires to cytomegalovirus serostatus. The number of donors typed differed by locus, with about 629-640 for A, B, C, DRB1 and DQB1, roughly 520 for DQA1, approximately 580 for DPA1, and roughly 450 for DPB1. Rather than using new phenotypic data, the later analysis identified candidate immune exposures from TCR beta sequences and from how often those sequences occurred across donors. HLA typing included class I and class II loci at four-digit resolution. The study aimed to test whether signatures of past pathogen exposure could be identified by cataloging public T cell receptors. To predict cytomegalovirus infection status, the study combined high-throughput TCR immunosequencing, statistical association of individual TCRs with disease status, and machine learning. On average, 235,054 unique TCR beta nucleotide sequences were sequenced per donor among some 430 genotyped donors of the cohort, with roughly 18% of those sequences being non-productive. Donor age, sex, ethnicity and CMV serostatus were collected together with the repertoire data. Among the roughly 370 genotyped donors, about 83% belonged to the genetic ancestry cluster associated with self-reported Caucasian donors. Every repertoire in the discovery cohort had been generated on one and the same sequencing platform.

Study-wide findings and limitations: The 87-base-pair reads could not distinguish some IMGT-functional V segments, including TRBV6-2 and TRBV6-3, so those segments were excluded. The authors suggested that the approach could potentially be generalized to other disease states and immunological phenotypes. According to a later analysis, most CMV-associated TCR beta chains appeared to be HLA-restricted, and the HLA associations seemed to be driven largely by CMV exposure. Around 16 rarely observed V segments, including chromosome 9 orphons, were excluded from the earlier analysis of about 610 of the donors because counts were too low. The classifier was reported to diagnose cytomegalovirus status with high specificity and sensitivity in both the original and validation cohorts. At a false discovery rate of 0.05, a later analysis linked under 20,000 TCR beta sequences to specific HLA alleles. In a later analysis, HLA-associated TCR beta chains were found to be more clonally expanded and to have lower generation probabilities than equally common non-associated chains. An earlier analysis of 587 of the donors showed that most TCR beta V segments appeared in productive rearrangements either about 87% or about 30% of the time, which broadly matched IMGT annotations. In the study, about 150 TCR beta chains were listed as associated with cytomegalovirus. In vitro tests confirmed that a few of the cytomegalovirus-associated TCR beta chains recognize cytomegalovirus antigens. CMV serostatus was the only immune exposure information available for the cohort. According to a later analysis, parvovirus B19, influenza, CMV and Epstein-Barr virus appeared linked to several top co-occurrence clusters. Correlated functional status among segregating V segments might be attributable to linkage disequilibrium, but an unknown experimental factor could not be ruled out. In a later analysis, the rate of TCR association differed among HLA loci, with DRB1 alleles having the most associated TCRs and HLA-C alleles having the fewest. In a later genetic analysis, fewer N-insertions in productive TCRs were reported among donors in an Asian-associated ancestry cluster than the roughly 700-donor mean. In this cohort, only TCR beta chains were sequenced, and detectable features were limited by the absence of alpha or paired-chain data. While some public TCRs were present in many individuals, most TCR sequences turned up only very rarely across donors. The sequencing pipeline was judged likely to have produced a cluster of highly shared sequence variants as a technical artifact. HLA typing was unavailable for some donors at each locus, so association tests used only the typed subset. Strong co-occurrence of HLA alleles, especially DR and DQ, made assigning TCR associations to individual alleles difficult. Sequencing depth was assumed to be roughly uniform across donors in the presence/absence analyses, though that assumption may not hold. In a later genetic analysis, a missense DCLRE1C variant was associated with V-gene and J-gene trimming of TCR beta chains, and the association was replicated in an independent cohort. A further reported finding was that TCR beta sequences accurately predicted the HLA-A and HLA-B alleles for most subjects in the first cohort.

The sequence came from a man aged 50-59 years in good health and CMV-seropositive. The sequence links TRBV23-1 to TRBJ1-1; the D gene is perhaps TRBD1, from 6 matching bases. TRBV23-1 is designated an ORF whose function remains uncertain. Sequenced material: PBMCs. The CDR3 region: CASSQSGARGNTEAFF. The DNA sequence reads TGCGCCAGCAGTCAATCAGGCGCCAGGGGGAACACTGAAGCTTTCTTT.